This T cell receptor (beta chain) originates from a study of T cell responses to AZD1222 COVID-19 vaccine (dated by TCRdb to the early 2020s). Looking at the study overall: A total of more than 230 trial participants underwent TCR sequencing, of whom around 210 had received two doses of AZD1222 and 26 had received two doses of the MenACWY control vaccine. Trial participants were enrolled into age subgroups of 18-55, 56-69 and 70-plus years, which contained around 150, 29 and 61 TCR-sequenced participants, respectively.

Broader findings and caveats from the paper: The whole spike protein was spanned by vaccine-associated CD4 TCRs, and dominant responses were seen in regions 160-218 and 743-854. Because no day 14 peak-response samples were available, the repertoires could be characterized only after the peak T cell response. Conclusions about previously exposed vaccinees are limited because only 5 or 6 AZD1222 recipients were SARS-CoV-2 seropositive at baseline. Participants were mostly white British, with more females than males. The authors suggested clonal diversity may have been underestimated. Nearly half of unique spike-specific TCRs reportedly recognized epitopes outside regions mutated in the B.1.351 and B.1.1.7 variants. The 56-69-year group was small, and its depth increase did not reach significance, likely because of low power. A significant rise in spike-specific TCR breadth and depth was observed after two AZD1222 doses relative to day 0 and relative to MenACWY recipients.

The CDR3 regions of human TCRbeta chains were analyzed by immunosequencing. Turning to the authors' computational methods: TCRs in the repertoires were compared against a reference library of SARS-CoV-2-specific TCRs that had been generated with the MIRA antigen-specificity platform. Breadth meant the fraction of unique TCRs that were SARS-CoV-2-associated, whereas depth meant the fraction of total T cells that were SARS-CoV-2-associated. Using the MIRA data, every spike-specific TCR was mapped to the spike region that the TCR reacted to and assigned to either a CD4 or a CD8 class. Log10-transformed breadth and depth values were compared by one-way ANOVA with Sidak's multiple comparisons tests. Imported from immuneACCESS, the table was reduced by TCRdb to in-frame sequences with V and J called. These copies leave out some clones; in studies compared against another copy, an unresolved V gene accounts for under half, and the cause of the remainder is not known. V and J calls and clone size follow that table, whereas D and trimming were derived from the DNA. The record for this sample contains about 140,000 clones. About 2.2% of the sample is held by the ten biggest clonotypes.

The CDR3 has 12 amino acids, counting the end cysteine and phenylalanine. Only the CDR3 part of the read is kept: 36 bases, read in frame from the first base. The CDR1 and CDR2 encoded by the germline V gene are MNHEY and SVGEGT. The V end loses 5 bases and the J end loses 2 bases, and a stretch of 7 bases separates them. Comments on this clone: The clone's antigen remains unknown.

The time point label of this sample denotes: baseline before first vaccination. Vaccinee samples were obtained from the UK trials COV001 and COV002, which included a single-blind randomized controlled phase 2/3 trial of AZD1222 (ChAdOx1 nCoV-19) in healthy adults. Trial participant PBMC samples were collected at day 0 and day 28 after the second dose for TCRbeta chain sequencing. Material: peripheral blood. The TCR comes from an adult in good health. Recombination linked TRBV6-2 or TRBV6-3 to TRBJ2-7; the D gene lacks a confident call. Here is the DNA: TGTGCCAGCAGTCCCGTCCCCTACGAGCAGTACTTC. This yields the protein CASSPVPYEQYF.